The present TCR beta chain was sequenced within a study of Ad26.COV2.S vaccination and SARS-CoV-2 variants. Treatment given: some 19 received Ad26.COV2.S at low or high dose, single or two shots; about 5 received placebo; per-sample allocation not given. Samples came from day 63 after the first vaccine or placebo injection. Produced via immunoSEQ multiplex PCR; TCRdb's table is partial and in-frame only. Altogether roughly 300,000 clones are present, 80% to 90% being singletons, with the ten largest covering roughly 10%. Germline V gives CDR1 WSHSY, CDR2 SAAADI. There are 14 residues in the CDR3. V lost 6 bases and J lost 4, with 15 bases in between.

The chain carries TRBV10-2 and TRBJ1-1, with a tentative D call TRBD1 (6 bases). The sequence was obtained from a person between 18 and 65 years old who received the Ad26.COV2.S COVID-19 vaccine or a placebo. Here the sequenced sample was peripheral blood, taken in a trial of Ad26.COV2.S vaccine versus placebo. In DNA form, the CDR3 reads TGCGCCAGCAGCGCGGGACATTTGGGCACTGAAGCTTTCTTT. Translated: CASSAGHLGTEAFF.